This passage covers 29 T cell receptor beta chains from one sample sequenced in a study of cytomegalovirus exposure and HLA in healthy donors. PCR amplification relied on 60 Vbeta primers (plus 13 Jbeta primers). Produced via immunoSEQ multiplex PCR; TCRdb's table is partial and in-frame only. Of about 180,000 clones in the sample, roughly 81% were seen once. Sequencing used PBMCs. All receptors derive from a woman aged 18-29 years in good health and CMV-seropositive.

In its sample, this clone was seen once. The rearrangement uses TRBV7-2 and TRBJ2-3; D unclear. This CDR3 region has 13 residues. The germline CDR1 and CDR2 sequences are SGHTA and FQGNSA. With 8 bases removed from V and 6 bases from J, the gap between germline ends came to 15 bases. CDR3 nucleotides: TGTGCCAGCCGATTGACTCCCTCGGATACGCAGTATTTT. Amino acid sequence: CASRLTPSDTQYF.

The chain links TRBV5-4 to TRBJ2-7; TRBD2 might be the D (7 bases). Trimming took 6 bases from V and 4 from J, leaving 17 bases between them. Germline V gene lookup returns CDR1 SGHNT and CDR2 YYREEE (reference sequence). This CDR3 has 14 residues. The CDR3 DNA sequence: TGTGCCAGCAAGTTTGGGGGGGCGGATTACGAGCAGTACTTC. Its protein product is CASKFGGADYEQYF.

This clone was found once. The V gene is TRBV29-1, the J gene TRBJ1-1, with D possibly matching TRBD1 (6 bases). The CDR3 spans 13 residues. Germline CDR1 and CDR2: SQVTM and ANQGSEA. Trimming took 5 bases from V and 0 from J, leaving 10 bases between them. The CDR3 coding sequence is TGCAGCGTTCTGGGGGCCCTGAACACTGAAGCTTTCTTT. This codes for CSVLGALNTEAFF.

The chain is built from TRBV14 and TRBJ1-6; perhaps TRBD1 as D (5 bases). V dropped 2 bases and J dropped 10 bases, with 15 bases sitting between them. The CDR3 is 15 residues long. Germline loops: CDR1 SGHDN, CDR2 FVKESK. CDR3 bases: TGTGCCAGCAGCCAAAGGCGGGACCTCGGGTCACCCCTCCACTTT. It specifies CASSQRRDLGSPLHF. Complete variable domain (other parts from reference TRBV14 and TRBJ1-6): EAGVTQFPSHSVIEKGQTVTLRCDPISGHDNLYWYRRVMGKEIKFLLHFVKESKQDESGMPNNRFLAERTGGTYSTLKVQPAELEDSGVYFCASSQRRDLGSPLHFGNGTRLTVT.

The rearrangement links TRBV28 to TRBJ2-5, with D possibly being TRBD2 (6 bases). CDR1 is MDHEN and CDR2 is SYDVKM in the germline V gene. The CDR3 sequence is 13 residues long. V gave up 6 bases and J gave up 5 bases, with 13 bases separating them. In DNA form, the CDR3 reads TGTGCCAGCAGGAGACTAGTGAGGGAGACCCAGTACTTC. It translates to CASRRLVRETQYF.

The V call is TRBV4-1, the J call TRBJ2-7; D is possibly TRBD2 (6 bases). Trimming took 6 bases from V and 0 from J, leaving 12 bases between them. This CDR3 comprises 14 residues. CDR1 and CDR2 from the germline V gene are MGHRA and YSYEKL. CDR3 DNA sequence: TGCGCCAGCAGGGCAATCGGGAGCTCCTACGAGCAGTACTTC. It yields the protein CASRAIGSSYEQYF.

Only a few counts were recorded for this clone. This chain connects TRBV19 to TRBJ1-2; 7 bases are shared with TRBD1. This CDR3 has 13 residues. The ends lost 9 bases at V and 0 bases at J; junction bases unmatched: 4. Per germline, CDR1 LNHDA and CDR2 SQIVND (reference sequence). As DNA, the CDR3 is TGTGCCAGCCAGGGGACAGCTAACTATGGCTACACCTTC. This gives the protein CASQGTANYGYTF.

The chain has TRBV5-1 and TRBJ2-7; possible D gene TRBD1, 6 bases. Trimming removed 5 bases from V and 0 bases from J, with 12 bases in between. The germline CDR1 and CDR2 sequences are SGHRS and YFSETQ. This CDR3 contains 14 residues. The CDR3 DNA follows: TGCGCCAGCAGGTCTACAGGGAGCTCCTACGAGCAGTACTTC. It encodes CASRSTGSSYEQYF. Full variable domain (rest looked up from reference TRBV5-1 and TRBJ2-7): KAGVTQTPRYLIKTRGQQVTLSCSPISGHRSVSWYQQTPGQGLQFLFEYFSETQRNKGNFPGRFSGRQFSNSRSEMNVSTLELGDSALYLCASRSTGSSYEQYFGPGTRLTVT.

This clone was detected only once. The V gene is TRBV20-1, the J gene TRBJ1-2; D remains ambiguous. The V gene lost 5 bases and the J gene lost 4 bases, with 8 bases spanning the gap. Looked up from germline, CDR1 is DFQATT and CDR2 is SNEGSKA (reference sequence). The CDR3 runs 11 residues. The CDR3 nucleotides read TGCAGTGCTTCCGAGGGCTATGGCTACACCTTC. This codes for CSASEGYGYTF.

In DNA form, the CDR3 reads TGCGCCAGCAGCTCCACACAGGGCAGGGGAAACACCATATATTTT. Protein sequence: CASSSTQGRGNTIYF. The V gene is TRBV5-1, the J gene TRBJ1-3; D is possibly TRBD1 (6 bases). Germline V lookup: CDR1 SGHRS, CDR2 YFSETQ. The ends were cut back, 3 bases at V and 4 bases at J, with 14 bases in the middle. The CDR3 sequence is 15 residues long.

This clone was counted a few times. J is TRBJ1-4 and V is TRBV5-8; no clear D gene. The CDR3 contains 11 residues. Germline lookup yields CDR1 SGHTS and CDR2 YDEGEE. V was shortened by 4 bases and J by 6 bases, with 4 bases between the two germline ends. CDR3 bases: TGTGCCAGCAGCCTTTATGAAAAACTGTTTTTT. As protein: CASSLYEKLFF. Based on the CDR3 plus reference TRBV5-8 and TRBJ1-4, the full variable domain is EAGVTQSPTHLIKTRGQQATLRCSPISGHTSVYWYQQALGLGLQFLLWYDEGEERNRGNFPPRFSGRQFPNYSSELNVNALELEDSALYLCASSLYEKLFFGSGTQLSVL.

The chain has TRBV7-8 and TRBJ1-5; D call uncertain. The ends were cut back, 1 base at V and 1 base at J, with 14 bases in the middle. Germline CDR1 SGHVS, CDR2 FQNEAQ. CDR3 length: 17 residues. CDR3 region: CASSLGSPGSSNQPQHF. CDR3 nucleotide sequence: TGTGCCAGCAGCTTAGGCTCGCCGGGTTCGAGCAATCAGCCCCAGCATTTT.

This sequence joins TRBV2 and TRBJ1-6; TRBD1 matches at 9 bases. The germline gives CDR1 SNHLY, CDR2 FYNNEI. This CDR3 is built from 17 residues. J was trimmed by 4 bases and V by 2 bases; bases with no gene match: 6. CDR3 loop: CASSERGTGLYNSPLHF. Written as DNA, the CDR3 is TGTGCCAGCAGTGAAAGGGGGACAGGGCTTTATAATTCACCCCTCCACTTT.

This rearrangement joins TRBV6-1 to TRBJ1-2; no firm D call. Trimming shortened V by 2 bases and J by 8 bases, and 15 bases separated the two germline ends. This CDR3 contains 14 residues. The germline V gene encodes CDR1 MNHNS and CDR2 SASEGT. CDR3 sequence: CASSEWGGGSGYTF. As DNA, the CDR3 is TGTGCCAGCAGTGAATGGGGAGGAGGCTCCGGCTACACCTTC.

This clone was recorded only once. The chain uses TRBV19 and TRBJ2-1; TRBD1 agrees at 12 bases. V lost 8 bases to trimming and J lost 8 bases; unmatched junction nucleotides: 7. This CDR3 contains 14 residues. Germline V gene sequence: CDR1 LNHDA, CDR2 SQIVND (reference sequence). The DNA for the CDR3 is TGTGCCAGTCGGGACAGGGGGCCAGCTGATGAGCAGTTCTTC. This encodes CASRDRGPADEQFF.

This clone was detected only once. The CDR3 nucleotides are TGCGCCAGCAGTTGGAGACTAGCGGGGGGCGGGGCGTACAATGAGCAGTTCTTC. Translating it yields CASSWRLAGGGAYNEQFF. This chain uses TRBV5-1 with TRBJ2-1; TRBD2 agrees at 13 bases. J gave up 4 bases and V 5 bases, and 12 bases lay outside the gene matches. The CDR3 length is 18 residues. The germline V gene encodes CDR1 SGHRS and CDR2 YFSETQ.

The V and J genes are TRBV28 and TRBJ2-7, with TRBD1 identical over 7 bases. With V trimmed by 8 bases and J by 0 bases, 7 bases remained unmatched. From germline, CDR1 is MDHEN and CDR2 SYDVKM. CDR3 length: 14 amino acids. The CDR3 DNA is TGTGCCAGCGCTGGGGGACAGACCTCCTACGAGCAGTACTTC. Its translation: CASAGGQTSYEQYF.

The V call is TRBV30, the J call TRBJ2-6, with a weak D call TRBD2 (6 bases). The CDR3 sequence is 15 residues long. Trimming pared 2 bases from V and 2 bases from J, leaving 10 bases between. CDR1 GTSNPN and CDR2 SVGIG come from the germline V gene (reference sequence). The DNA for the CDR3 is TGTGCCTGGAGTCTCCGGGAGACTGGGGCCAACGTCCTGACTTTC. Translated: CAWSLRETGANVLTF.

The chain employs TRBV7-9 and TRBJ2-1; no firm D call. The CDR3 contains 13 residues. Germline V gives CDR1 SEHNR, CDR2 FQNEAQ (reference sequence). Trimming stripped 3 bases from V and 8 bases from J, with 11 bases between. The CDR3 protein is CASSFGPEDEQFF. The CDR3 nucleotides read TGTGCCAGCAGCTTCGGCCCAGAGGATGAGCAGTTCTTC.

V gene TRBV7-9 combines with J gene TRBJ1-2; possibly TRBD1 for D (5 bases). The V end lost 4 bases, the J end lost 5 bases, and 23 bases lay between the germline ends. Germline V gene data show CDR1 as SEHNR and CDR2 as FQNEAQ (reference sequence). The CDR3 totals 17 residues. The CDR3: CASSSSSVRRKGYGYTF. The CDR3 DNA is TGTGCCAGCAGCTCGTCTTCTGTTCGCAGGAAGGGGTATGGCTACACCTTC.

The chain joins TRBV9 to TRBJ2-7, with 9 bases matching TRBD2. V gave up 4 bases and J gave up 4 bases; unmatched junction bases: 6. In germline, CDR1 is SGDLS, CDR2 YYNGEE. This CDR3 comprises 14 residues. This CDR3 is CASSSSGGSYEQYF. Written as DNA, the CDR3 is TGTGCCAGCAGCTCGAGCGGGGGGTCATACGAGCAGTACTTC. Drawing the rest from reference TRBV9 and TRBJ2-7, the complete variable domain is DSGVTQTPKHLITATGQRVTLRCSPRSGDLSVYWYQQSLDQGLQFLIQYYNGEERAKGNILERFSAQQFPDLHSELNLSSLELGDSALYFCASSSSGGSYEQYFGPGTRLTVT.

The chain combines TRBV4-2 with TRBJ2-5, with no clear D. The V gene's germline CDR1 is LGHNA and CDR2 YNFKEQ. V was cut by 2 bases and J by 3 bases, with 13 bases left in between. The CDR3 sequence is 15 residues long. Written as DNA, the CDR3 is TGTGCCAGCAGCCAACAAGGAGACTTCGAAGAGACCCAGTACTTC. Its translation: CASSQQGDFEETQYF.

V usage is TRBV6-1 and J usage is TRBJ1-5; D might be TRBD1 (5 bases). The V end lost 8 bases, the J end lost 7 bases, and 18 bases lay between the germline ends. Germline V CDR1 and CDR2: MNHNS, SASEGT. The CDR3 consists of 14 residues. CDR3 loop: CASGGGTIGQPQHF. The CDR3 bases are TGTGCCAGCGGAGGAGGGACGATTGGCCAGCCCCAGCATTTT.

This chain uses TRBV5-1 with TRBJ1-4; D remains unclear. The CDR3 runs to 16 residues. Trimming cost V 4 bases and J 7 bases, with 20 bases left between them. The germline V gene encodes CDR1 SGHRS and CDR2 YFSETQ. CDR3 nucleotide sequence: TGCGCCAGCAGCCAAGACGGGCGGGCGCTCGGTGAAAAACTGTTTTTT. Protein sequence: CASSQDGRALGEKLFF.

This chain links TRBV5-1 with TRBJ2-7, with 11 bases identical to TRBD1. Trimming cost V 4 bases and J 4 bases; bases outside gene matches: 4. The CDR3 spans 14 residues. Germline CDR1 reads SGHRS; CDR2 reads YFSETQ. Here the CDR3 DNA reads TGCGCCAGCAGCCAGGACAGGGGGCTGTACGAGCAGTACTTC. Its translation is CASSQDRGLYEQYF.

The chain employs TRBV7-9 and TRBJ2-5, with 8 positions matching TRBD2. There are 15 residues in the CDR3. The germline V gene has CDR1 SEHNR and CDR2 FQNEAQ (reference sequence). The ends lost 6 bases at V and 1 base at J; junction bases unmatched: 7. In DNA, the CDR3 is TGTGCCAGCAGGTCGGGGGGGGGTCGCCAAGAGACCCAGTACTTC. Translating it yields CASRSGGGRQETQYF.

This clone was seen a few times. The rearrangement joins TRBV7-8 to TRBJ2-2, with D hard to call. V dropped 2 bases and J dropped 1 base, with 5 bases sitting between them. The CDR3 sequence is 14 residues long. Germline CDR1 is SGHVS and CDR2 is FQNEAQ. CDR3 bases: TGTGCCAGCAGCTTAAATCTGAACACCGGGGAGCTGTTTTTT. Translated, it gives CASSLNLNTGELFF.

The chain uses TRBV4-1 and TRBJ2-5, with D perhaps matching TRBD2 (5 bases). The germline V gene has CDR1 MGHRA and CDR2 YSYEKL. V was cut by 1 base and J by 5 bases, with 17 bases left in between. The CDR3 sequence is 16 residues long. The CDR3 DNA sequence: TGCGCCAGCAGCCAAGGCGGTGAGCGGCTGCGGGAGACCCAGTACTTC. The encoded protein is CASSQGGERLRETQYF.

This chain connects TRBV10-3 to TRBJ2-6, with 9 bases matching TRBD1. Germline values: CDR1 ENHRY, CDR2 SYGVKD. The length of the CDR3 is 18 residues. J gave up 0 bases and V 4 bases, and 7 bases lay outside the gene matches. DNA for the CDR3: TGTGCCATCAGTGGGAGGGACAGGGACTACTCTGGGGCCAACGTCCTGACTTTC. It translates to CAISGRDRDYSGANVLTF.